This T cell receptor beta chain was captured in a study of T cell responses to AZD1222 COVID-19 vaccine. Regarding the study as a whole: Spike-specific TCR breadth and depth were elevated following two AZD1222 doses.

The assay was immunoSEQ multiplex PCR, and TCRdb's table has in-frame clones only and misses some. The sample consists of about 88,000 clones, roughly nine tenths of them appearing once. The table lists this clone with a count of one. Its cognate antigen is unknown. In the same sample, other DNA sequences code for this CDR3. The clonotype originates from an adult who received the AZD1222 COVID-19 vaccine. Sequencing was performed on peripheral blood, taken 28 days after the second AZD1222 dose.

The CDR3 region has the DNA TGTGCCAGCAGTTCACCGAACACTGAAGCTTTCTTT. Protein sequence: CASSSPNTEAFF. The chain is built from TRBV28 and TRBJ1-1; D remains ambiguous. CDR3 length: 12 amino acids. The germline gives CDR1 MDHEN, CDR2 SYDVKM. Trimming took 4 bases from V and 1 from J, leaving 4 bases between them.